The source of this T cell receptor (beta chain) is a study of T cell repertoires in cytomegalovirus infection. Study-wide background: The public TCR beta signatures pointed to both CMV infection and matching HLA type. Study observations and caveats: Carriers of CMV plus the relevant HLA were identified by cumulative public TCR beta family frequency.

This CDR3 is built from 14 residues. Germline-derived CDR1 and CDR2 are SEHNR and FQNEAQ (reference sequence). V was pared by 8 bases and J by 0 bases, with 14 bases between. In the case of this clonotype: Its specificity is unknown.

TCRdb reanalysed the reads using MiXCR and keeps one entry per CDR3 protein. Among roughly 280,000 distinct CDR3 sequences listed, roughly 13% were seen once. The clonotype originates from a human donor in good health (CMV status not recorded). Some clones in this sample may be carry-over from other donors' samples. What was sequenced was PBMCs. This sequence joins TRBV7-9 and TRBJ2-7; D assignment may be TRBD1 or TRBD2 (5 bases each). Here the CDR3 DNA reads TGTGCCAGCTCCCTGGGGGAGTCCTCCTACGAGCAGTACTTC. Protein sequence: CASSLGESSYEQYF.